This T cell receptor (beta chain) was observed in a study of T cells in Graves' hyperthyroidism and ophthalmopathy. Study-wide background: Peripheral blood was taken when the disease was first diagnosed, before any treatment began.

Diagnoses were established using clinical symptoms, serum thyroxine and TRAb, thyroid ultrasound and orbital computed tomography. The PBMCs studied were ones that came from about 9.9 ml fresh peripheral blood. In its sample, this clonotype was seen many times. Amplified TCR beta CDR3 regions came from RNA transcripts. The HTBI primer set was used in a first-round RT-PCR of the TCR CDR3. MiXCR was run by TCRdb on the multiplex PCR reads, yielding one entry per CDR3 protein. The sample records roughly 300,000 distinct CDR3 sequences, approximately 18% being singletons. With V trimmed by 5 bases and J by 8 bases, 9 bases remained unmatched. The CDR3 covers 14 residues. Germline V gene sequence: CDR1 SGHAT, CDR2 FQDESV (reference sequence).

The sequencing input was blood. The receptor was isolated from a woman aged 45-65 years with Graves' hyperthyroidism. The chain carries TRBV11-1 and TRBJ2-1, with TRBD2 matching over 7 bases. The CDR3 sequence is CASSPRLASHEQFF. The DNA of the CDR3 is TGTGCCAGCAGCCCCCGACTAGCTAGCCATGAGCAGTTCTTC.